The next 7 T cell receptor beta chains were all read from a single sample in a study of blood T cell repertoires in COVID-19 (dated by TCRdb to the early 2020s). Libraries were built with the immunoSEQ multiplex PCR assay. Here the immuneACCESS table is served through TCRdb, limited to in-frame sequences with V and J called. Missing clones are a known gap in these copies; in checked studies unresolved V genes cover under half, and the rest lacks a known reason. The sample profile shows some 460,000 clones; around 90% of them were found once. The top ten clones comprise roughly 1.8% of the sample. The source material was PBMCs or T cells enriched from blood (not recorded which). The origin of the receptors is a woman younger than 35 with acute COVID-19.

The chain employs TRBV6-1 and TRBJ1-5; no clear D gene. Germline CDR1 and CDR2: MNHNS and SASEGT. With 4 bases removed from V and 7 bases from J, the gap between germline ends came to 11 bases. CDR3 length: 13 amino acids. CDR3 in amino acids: CASSGLSSQPQHF. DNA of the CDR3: TGTGCCAGCAGTGGCCTGTCTAGCCAGCCCCAGCATTTT.

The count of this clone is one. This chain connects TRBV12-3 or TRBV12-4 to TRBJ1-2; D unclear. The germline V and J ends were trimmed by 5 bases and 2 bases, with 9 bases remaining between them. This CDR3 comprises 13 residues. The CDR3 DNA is TGTGCCAGCAGTCCAATACAGAACTATGGCTACACCTTC. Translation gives CASSPIQNYGYTF.

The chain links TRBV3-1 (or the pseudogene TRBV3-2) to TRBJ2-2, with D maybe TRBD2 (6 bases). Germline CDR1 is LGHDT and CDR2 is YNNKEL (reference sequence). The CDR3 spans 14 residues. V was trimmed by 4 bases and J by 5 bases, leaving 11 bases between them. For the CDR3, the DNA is TGTGCCAGCAGCCCCGCGGGGATAACCGGGGAGCTGTTTTTT. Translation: CASSPAGITGELFF.

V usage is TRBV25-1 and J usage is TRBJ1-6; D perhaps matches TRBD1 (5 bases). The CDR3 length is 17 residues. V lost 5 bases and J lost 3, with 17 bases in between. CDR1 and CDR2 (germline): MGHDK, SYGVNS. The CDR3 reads CASSRRGISDYNSPLHF. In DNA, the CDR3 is TGTGCCAGCAGTCGCCGGGGGATTTCAGACTATAATTCACCCCTCCACTTT.

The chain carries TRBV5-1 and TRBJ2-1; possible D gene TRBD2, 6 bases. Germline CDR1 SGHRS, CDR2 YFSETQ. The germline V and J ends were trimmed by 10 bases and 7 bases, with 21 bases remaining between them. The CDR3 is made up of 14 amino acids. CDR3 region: CASTRGEVTNEQFF. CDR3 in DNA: TGCGCCTCGACCCGAGGGGAGGTGACGAATGAGCAGTTCTTC.

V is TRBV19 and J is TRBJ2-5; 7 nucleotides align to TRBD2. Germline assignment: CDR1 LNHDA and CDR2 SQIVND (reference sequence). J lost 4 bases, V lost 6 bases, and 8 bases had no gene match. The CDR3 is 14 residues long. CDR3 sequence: CASRRTGGRETQYF. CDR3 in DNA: TGTGCCAGTAGGAGAACCGGGGGGAGAGAGACCCAGTACTTC.

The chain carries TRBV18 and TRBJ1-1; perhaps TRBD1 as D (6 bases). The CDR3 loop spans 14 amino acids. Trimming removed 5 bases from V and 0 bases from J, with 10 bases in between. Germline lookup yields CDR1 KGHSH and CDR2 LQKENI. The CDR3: CASSGDNMNTEAFF. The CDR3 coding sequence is TGTGCCAGCTCAGGGGACAACATGAACACTGAAGCTTTCTTT.